These 15 T cell receptor beta chains share one sample of origin, sequenced in a study of T cell changes during pregnancy in multiple sclerosis. Libraries were prepared by immunoSEQ multiplex PCR; TCRdb keeps only in-frame clonotypes and omits some of them. The top ten clones hold 2.5% to 3% of a sample with roughly 57,000 clones, 89% of them seen once. The source was peripheral blood, collected in the first trimester of pregnancy. Source of these receptors: a female donor with multiple sclerosis, enrolled in a pregnancy study.

J is TRBJ2-5 and V is TRBV5-6, with TRBD2 identical over 9 bases. Germline CDR1 SGHDT, CDR2 YYEEEE. V lost 6 bases, J lost 5 bases, and 11 bases stayed unmatched. The CDR3 extends over 15 amino acids. CDR3 residues: CASNFIAGASETQYF. Written as DNA, the CDR3 is TGTGCCAGCAACTTCATAGCGGGAGCATCCGAGACCCAGTACTTC. The full variable domain, its missing parts supplied by reference TRBV5-6 and TRBJ2-5, is DAGVTQSPTHLIKTRGQQVTLRCSPKSGHDTVSWYQQALGQGPQFIFQYYEEEERQRGNFPDRFSGHQFPNYSSELNVNALLLGDSALYLCASNFIAGASETQYFGPGTRLLVL.

The chain is built from TRBV12-5 and TRBJ2-1, with 9 bases aligning to TRBD2. Germline V lookup: CDR1 LGHNT, CDR2 FRNRAP. V lost 7 bases to trimming and J lost 6 bases; unmatched junction nucleotides: 10. The CDR3 loop spans 15 amino acids. The CDR3 spells CASEKGLAPSNEQFF. The CDR3 region has the DNA TGTGCTAGTGAAAAGGGACTAGCCCCAAGCAATGAGCAGTTCTTC. The variable domain in full, with the rest retrieved from reference TRBV12-5 and TRBJ2-1, is DARVTQTPRHKVTEMGQEVTMRCQPILGHNTVFWYRQTMMQGLELLAYFRNRAPLDDSGMPKDRFSAEMPDATLATLKIQPSEPRDSAVYFCASEKGLAPSNEQFFGPGTRLTVL.

The chain carries TRBV6-5 and TRBJ1-4; maybe TRBD1 (6 bases). V dropped 5 bases and J dropped 4 bases, with 14 bases sitting between them. This CDR3 is 15 amino acids long. Germline loops: CDR1 MNHEY, CDR2 SVGAGI. Here the CDR3 reads CASSLWGPFNEKLFF. The CDR3 coding sequence is TGTGCCAGCAGTCTCTGGGGGCCATTTAATGAAAAACTGTTTTTT.

V and J are TRBV5-1 and TRBJ1-3; D remains ambiguous. V lost 1 base, J lost 0 bases, and 14 bases lay in between. This CDR3 has 17 amino acids. Germline V CDR1 and CDR2: SGHRS, YFSETQ. CDR3: CASSLNPTPNSGNTIYF. CDR3 nucleotide sequence: TGCGCCAGCAGCTTGAACCCGACACCGAACTCTGGAAACACCATATATTTT.

This chain uses TRBV29-1 with TRBJ1-1; tentative D call: TRBD1 (5 bases). The CDR3 sequence is 10 residues long. Germline assignment: CDR1 SQVTM and CDR2 ANQGSEA. Trimming cost V 7 bases and J 8 bases, with 11 bases left between them. In DNA form, the CDR3 reads TGCAGCGCCAACGGGGGAGAAGCTTTCTTT. It is translated as CSANGGEAFF.

This chain joins TRBV7-9 and TRBJ2-7; D gene ambiguous. The CDR3 contains 11 residues. Trimming shortened V by 4 bases and J by 3 bases, and 4 bases separated the two germline ends. Looked up from germline, CDR1 is SEHNR and CDR2 is FQNEAQ (reference sequence). The CDR3 here is CASSSYYEQYF. CDR3 nucleotide sequence: TGTGCCAGCAGCTCTTACTACGAGCAGTACTTC.

The V and J genes are TRBV19 and TRBJ1-2, with a weak D call TRBD1 (5 bases). Germline CDR1 is LNHDA and CDR2 is SQIVND (reference sequence). The CDR3 runs to 13 residues. Trimming stripped 6 bases from V and 1 base from J, with 9 bases between. CDR3 nucleotide sequence: TGTGCCAGTAGACCGACAGATAACTATGGCTACACCTTC. Amino acid sequence: CASRPTDNYGYTF.

This clone has only a few counts. The chain's CDR3 is CAWSVPAMNTEAFF. CDR3 nucleotides: TGTGCCTGGAGTGTTCCAGCGATGAACACTGAAGCTTTCTTT. This chain connects TRBV30 to TRBJ1-1; D not resolved. CDR1 is GTSNPN, CDR2 SVGIG, per germline (reference sequence). The CDR3 spans 14 residues. Trimming removed 0 bases at V and 0 bases at J, with 8 bases between.

This chain uses TRBV18 with TRBJ2-1; tentatively, D is TRBD1 (5 bases). V lost 0 bases, J lost 6 bases, and 9 bases lay in between. Germline V lookup: CDR1 KGHSH, CDR2 LQKENI. There are 14 residues in the CDR3. CDR3 in amino acids: CASSPPMTVNEQFF. The CDR3 nucleotides are TGTGCCAGCTCACCACCGATGACAGTCAATGAGCAGTTCTTC.

This sequence joins TRBV2 and TRBJ2-1; tentative D call: TRBD2 (5 bases). Trimming pared 8 bases from V and 12 bases from J, leaving 11 bases between. The CDR3 consists of 10 residues. Germline V gene data show CDR1 as SNHLY and CDR2 as FYNNEI. The CDR3 loop reads CASLGSGQFF. In DNA, the CDR3 is TGTGCCAGCTTGGGCAGCGGGCAGTTCTTC.

The chain uses TRBV5-6 and TRBJ1-1, with a weak D call TRBD1 (6 bases). From germline, CDR1 is SGHDT and CDR2 YYEEEE. This CDR3 comprises 17 residues. Between the trimmed V and J ends, which lost 1 base and 1 base, there was a span of 17 bases. CDR3 nucleotides: TGTGCCAGCAGCTTGCGGTCCCTTGTAGGGGGGAACACTGAAGCTTTCTTT. Amino acids: CASSLRSLVGGNTEAFF. Variable domain in full (rest from reference TRBV5-6 and TRBJ1-1): DAGVTQSPTHLIKTRGQQVTLRCSPKSGHDTVSWYQQALGQGPQFIFQYYEEEERQRGNFPDRFSGHQFPNYSSELNVNALLLGDSALYLCASSLRSLVGGNTEAFFGQGTRLTVV.

V usage is TRBV10-3 and J usage is TRBJ1-2; a possible D gene is TRBD1 (6 bases). Trimming took off 4 bases at V and 4 bases at J, with 10 bases between the two ends. The CDR3 is made up of 13 amino acids. Germline V gives CDR1 ENHRY, CDR2 SYGVKD. The CDR3 loop is CAISGETGYGYTF. The CDR3 DNA reads as TGTGCCATCAGTGGGGAGACAGGCTATGGCTACACCTTC.

V gene TRBV9 combines with J gene TRBJ2-5, with 14 bases fitting TRBD2. This CDR3 has 18 amino acids. V shed 3 bases and J 2 bases; nucleotides not matched to a gene: 9. The germline V gene has CDR1 SGDLS and CDR2 YYNGEE. CDR3: CASSAGFRLAGGQETQYF. The CDR3 region has the DNA TGTGCCAGCAGCGCAGGGTTTCGACTAGCGGGGGGGCAAGAGACCCAGTACTTC.

CDR3 residues: CASSFGREVASQYF. Here the CDR3 DNA reads TGTGCCAGCAGCTTCGGCCGGGAGGTGGCATCGCAGTATTTT. This chain uses TRBV5-6 with TRBJ2-3, with 7 bases fitting TRBD2. The CDR3 is 14 amino acids. The junction had 10 bases not matched to a gene; V was cut back by 2 bases and J by 10 bases. Germline V gene lookup returns CDR1 SGHDT and CDR2 YYEEEE.

This clone was observed a single time. The chain couples TRBV18 to TRBJ2-3; 7 bases match TRBD1. Germline lookup yields CDR1 KGHSH and CDR2 LQKENI. V was clipped by 6 bases and J by 1 base; unmatched bases: 10. This CDR3 has 16 residues. CDR3 loop: CASSNLEGAGTDTQYF. CDR3 nucleotides: TGTGCCAGCTCTAATCTCGAGGGGGCTGGCACAGATACGCAGTATTTT.